This T cell receptor beta chain was recorded in a study of T cell responses to AZD1222 COVID-19 vaccine. V gave up 3 bases and J gave up 3 bases, with 6 bases separating them. Germline loops: CDR1 SGHVS, CDR2 FQNEAQ. The CDR3 is made up of 13 amino acids. Libraries were prepared by immunoSEQ multiplex PCR; TCRdb keeps only in-frame clonotypes and omits some of them. The sample records under 140,000 clones, 80% to 95% being singletons. To note about this clone: Its antigen is not identified.

Overall study results and limits: Repertoire sampling was restricted to post-peak T cell response timepoints. Spike as a whole was targeted by vaccine-associated CD4 TCRs, dominant at 160-218 and 743-854. Donors in the cohort were predominantly white British and more often female, and clonal diversity was possibly underestimated. Of the AZD1222 recipients, only six or seven were seropositive at baseline.

The V gene is TRBV7-8, the J gene TRBJ1-5; D is unclear. This receptor was obtained from an adult who received the AZD1222 COVID-19 vaccine. Sequences were derived from peripheral blood, sampled 28 days after the second AZD1222 dose. DNA for the CDR3: TGTGCCAGCAGCTTGTTGGTCAATCAGCCCCAGCATTTT. It codes for CASSLLVNQPQHF.